This entry lists 17 T cell receptor beta chains sequenced from one sample in a study of T-cell memory formation after mild COVID-19. TCRdb processed the 5' RACE reads anew with MiXCR; each CDR3 protein has one entry. Of over 350,000 distinct CDR3 sequences detected, about a sixth appear once; the ten largest clones hold about a fifth. The sample taken for sequencing was PBMCs or a T cell subset sorted from them (not recorded which). Every receptor here comes from a man between 18 and 29 years old who had mild COVID-19 (a few samples of this study predate the infection). Cell type and time point are not known.

The V call is TRBV12-5, the J call TRBJ2-5; tentative D call: TRBD2 (5 bases). The CDR3 contains 13 residues. Trimming left V 0 bases short and J 5 bases short, with 7 bases between. Germline values: CDR1 LGHNT, CDR2 FRNRAP. The CDR3 sequence: CASGLVWEETQYF. For the CDR3, the DNA is TGTGCTAGTGGTTTGGTATGGGAGGAGACCCAGTACTTC.

V usage is TRBV6-5 and J usage is TRBJ1-2, with D possibly being TRBD1 (5 bases). The CDR3 spans 12 residues. Germline CDR1 MNHEY, CDR2 SVGAGI. Deletions cut 3 bases from V and 9 bases from J, with 11 bases between. The CDR3 protein is CASSYWQGSYTF. CDR3 bases: TGTGCCAGCAGTTATTGGCAGGGAAGCTACACCTTC.

This clonotype has only a few counts. V usage is TRBV7-9 and J usage is TRBJ2-3; D possibly uses TRBD1 or TRBD2 (6 bases each). V was shortened by 5 bases and J by 3 bases, with 15 bases between the two germline ends. The CDR3 is 15 residues long. Germline lookup yields CDR1 SEHNR and CDR2 FQNEAQ (reference sequence). The CDR3 sequence is CASSLTGRWTDTQYF. DNA for the CDR3: TGTGCCAGCAGCCTTACAGGGAGGTGGACAGATACGCAGTATTTT.

This chain joins TRBV10-2 and TRBJ2-3; 14 nucleotides match TRBD2. The CDR3 spans 15 residues. In germline, CDR1 is WSHSY, CDR2 SAAADI. V was pared by 6 bases and J by 8 bases, with 7 bases of the junction left unmatched. The CDR3 nucleotides read TGCGCCAGCAGCCCCGGGACTAGCGGGAGTGGTACGCAGTATTTT. It codes for CASSPGTSGSGTQYF.

V gene TRBV28 combines with J gene TRBJ2-7; a possible D gene is TRBD2 (7 bases). Trimming stripped 8 bases from V and 2 bases from J, with 19 bases between. This CDR3 has 15 amino acids. In germline, CDR1 is MDHEN, CDR2 SYDVKM. CDR3 nucleotide sequence: TGTGCCAGCCGTGCAGGAGGGGGGGCAACCTACGAGCAGTACTTC. Amino acids: CASRAGGGATYEQYF.

This clonotype was seen repeatedly, ten times or more. CDR3 in amino acids: CASSPGVANEQFF. CDR3 nucleotide sequence: TGTGCCAGCAGCCCGGGTGTCGCCAATGAGCAGTTCTTC. The genes are TRBV6-4 and TRBJ2-1; D unresolved. V was cut by 6 bases and J by 6 bases, with 12 bases left in between. Per germline, CDR1 MRHNA and CDR2 SNTAGT. There are 13 residues in the CDR3.

V usage is TRBV7-2 and J usage is TRBJ1-6; D may be TRBD1 (6 bases). V was trimmed by 7 bases and J by 0 bases, leaving 13 bases between them. CDR3 length: 16 residues. The germline gives CDR1 SGHTA, CDR2 FQGNSA. CDR3 DNA sequence: TGTGCCAGCACCCGACAGGTCGCCTCCTATAATTCACCCCTCCACTTT. Its protein is CASTRQVASYNSPLHF.

The CDR3 bases are TGTGCCAGCAGCTTAGTGGGTCTAGCGGGGGGCACCGGGGAGCTGTTTTTT. The encoded protein is CASSLVGLAGGTGELFF. The chain combines TRBV7-2 with TRBJ2-2, with TRBD2 matching 11 bases. This CDR3 is built from 17 residues. Germline V gene sequence: CDR1 SGHTA, CDR2 FQGNSA. V dropped 1 base and J dropped 4; count of bases not matched to a gene: 5.

V and J are TRBV7-3 and TRBJ2-1, with 8 nucleotides matching TRBD1. Germline V lookup: CDR1 SGHTA, CDR2 FQGTGA. With 5 bases clipped from V and 7 bases from J, the junction kept 13 bases outside the gene matches. This CDR3 contains 16 residues. The chain's CDR3 is CASSAGQVLPGNEQFF. The DNA of the CDR3 is TGTGCCAGCAGCGCGGGACAGGTTCTCCCCGGGAATGAGCAGTTCTTC.

This clonotype was detected only a few times. The chain is built from TRBV5-4 and TRBJ1-2, with D unresolved. Trimming took 4 bases from V and 7 from J, leaving 20 bases between them. Germline V gene lookup returns CDR1 SGHNT and CDR2 YYREEE (reference sequence). This CDR3 is built from 15 residues. DNA for the CDR3: TGTGCCAGCAGCCCTGCAGGAAATGTAGCTGTTGGCTACACCTTC. This gives the protein CASSPAGNVAVGYTF.

Concerning this clonotype: A junction end diverges from the germline sequence, so it may reflect a read error. V and J are TRBV7-7 and TRBJ2-3; 7 bases are shared with TRBD2. Germline CDR1 is SSHAT and CDR2 is FNYEAQ (reference sequence). The CDR3 covers 16 residues. CDR3 in DNA: TGTGCTAGCAGCAAAAAAGGCGGGACCGGGAGGGATACGCAGTATTTT. Encoded protein: CASSKKGGTGRDTQYF.

V usage is TRBV6-5 and J usage is TRBJ2-2; D is undetermined. The V gene's germline CDR1 is MNHEY and CDR2 SVGAGI. The CDR3 extends over 16 amino acids. Trimming pared 5 bases from V and 4 bases from J, leaving 17 bases between. This CDR3 reads CASSEWNSPSTGELFF. Written as DNA, the CDR3 is TGTGCCAGCAGTGAATGGAACTCGCCGAGCACCGGGGAGCTGTTTTTT.

This clonotype was counted at least ten times. The CDR3 loop reads CASSQDPGPGANVLTF. The CDR3 DNA reads TGCGCCAGCAGCCAAGATCCGGGCCCTGGGGCCAACGTCCTGACTTTC. The chain combines TRBV4-3 with TRBJ2-6, with D hard to call. The CDR3 contains 16 residues. Germline V lookup: CDR1 LGHNA, CDR2 YSLEER. Trimming stripped 0 bases from V and 2 bases from J, with 8 bases between.

This clonotype has more than one count but fewer than ten. This rearrangement joins TRBV5-1 to TRBJ2-2; D may be TRBD1 or TRBD2 (5 bases each). The V and J ends lost 4 bases and 5 bases respectively, with 12 bases between them. Germline loops: CDR1 SGHRS, CDR2 YFSETQ. This CDR3 has 14 residues. As DNA, the CDR3 is TGCGCCAGCAGCGAACCGGGGCGAACCGGGGAGCTGTTTTTT. This translates into CASSEPGRTGELFF.

This clonotype turned up a few times. The V gene is TRBV27, the J gene TRBJ2-7, with a possible D match to TRBD1 (6 bases). CDR1 and CDR2 (germline): MNHEY, SMNVEV (reference sequence). V lost 5 bases to trimming and J lost 0 bases, with 14 bases between them. The CDR3 length is 15 residues. The CDR3 is CASSLTGPSSYEQYF. The CDR3 DNA reads TGTGCCAGCAGTCTTACAGGGCCGTCCTCCTACGAGCAGTACTTC.

This clonotype has just a few counts. J is TRBJ2-1 and V is TRBV7-9; the D call may be TRBD1 or TRBD2 (6 bases each). Trimming took off 6 bases at V and 6 bases at J, with 18 bases between the two ends. Germline V gene lookup returns CDR1 SEHNR and CDR2 FQNEAQ (reference sequence). The CDR3 runs 15 residues. This CDR3 is CASSQQGGEGNEQFF. Written as DNA, the CDR3 is TGTGCCAGCAGTCAACAGGGAGGAGAGGGCAATGAGCAGTTCTTC.

This clonotype was recorded a few times. Here the CDR3 reads CSAKGGLLQETQYF. The CDR3, as DNA: TGCAGTGCCAAGGGAGGCCTGCTCCAAGAGACCCAGTACTTC. The chain couples TRBV20-1 to TRBJ2-5, with D possibly TRBD2 on 6 matching bases. CDR3 length equals 14 residues. Germline values: CDR1 DFQATT, CDR2 SNEGSKA (reference sequence). Trimming took 6 bases from V and 1 from J, leaving 15 bases between them.